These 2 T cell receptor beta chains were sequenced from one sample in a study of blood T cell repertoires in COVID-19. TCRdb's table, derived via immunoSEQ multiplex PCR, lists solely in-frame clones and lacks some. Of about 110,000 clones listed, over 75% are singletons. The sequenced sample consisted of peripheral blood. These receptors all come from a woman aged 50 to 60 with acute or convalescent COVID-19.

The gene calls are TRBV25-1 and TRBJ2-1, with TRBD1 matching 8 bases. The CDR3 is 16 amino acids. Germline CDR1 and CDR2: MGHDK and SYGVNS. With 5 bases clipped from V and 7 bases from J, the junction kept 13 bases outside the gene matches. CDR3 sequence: CASSPLVTGAGNEQFF. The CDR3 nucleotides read TGTGCCAGCAGTCCCTTGGTGACAGGGGCAGGGAATGAGCAGTTCTTC. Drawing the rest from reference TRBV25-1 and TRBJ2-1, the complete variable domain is EADIYQTPRYLVIGTGKKITLECSQTMGHDKMYWYQQDPGMELHLIHYSYGVNSTEKGDLSSESTVSRIRTEHFPLTLESARPSHTSQYLCASSPLVTGAGNEQFFGPGTRLTVL.

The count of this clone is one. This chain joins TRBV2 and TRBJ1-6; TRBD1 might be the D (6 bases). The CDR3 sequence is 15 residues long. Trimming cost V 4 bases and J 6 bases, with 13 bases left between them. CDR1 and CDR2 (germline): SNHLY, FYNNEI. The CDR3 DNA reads TGTGCCAGCAGTGTCCAGGCAGGGGCTAATTCACCCCTCCACTTT. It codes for CASSVQAGANSPLHF.